This T cell receptor (beta chain) appears in the sequencing data of a study of cytomegalovirus exposure and HLA in healthy donors. The PCR had 60 Vbeta and 13 Jbeta primers. As handled by the study authors: Per a later analysis, the number of unique TCR beta chains was 75 million to 90 million, of which some 10 million were shared. The table came from immunoSEQ multiplex PCR; TCRdb's copy has only in-frame clones and leaves some out. That table gives V, J and clone size, and the DNA gave D and trimming. The sample lists under 200,000 clones, around 80% occurring once. This clone was counted a few times. Other DNA variants within this sample encode the same CDR3. The CDR3 is 12 amino acids. The germline gives CDR1 MDHEN, CDR2 SYDVKM. Deletions cut 5 bases from V and 8 bases from J, with 12 bases between.

The sequencing sample was made of PBMCs. This TCR was recovered from a woman aged 45-59 years in good health and CMV-seronegative. This chain links TRBV28 with TRBJ1-1; the D is unclear. The CDR3 nucleotides are TGTGCCAGCAGTCTCCCAGGAACCGAAGCTTTCTTT. Residues: CASSLPGTEAFF. The full variable domain, rest sourced from reference TRBV28 and TRBJ1-1, is DVKVTQSSRYLVKRTGEKVFLECVQDMDHENMFWYRQDPGLGLRLIYFSYDVKMKEKGDIPEGYSVSREKKERFSLILESASTNQTSMYLCASSLPGTEAFFGQGTRLTVV.